This TCR beta chain emerged from a study of cytomegalovirus exposure and HLA in healthy donors. The CDR3 is 13 amino acids. V was clipped by 4 bases and J by 7 bases; unmatched bases: 4. The germline CDR1 and CDR2 sequences are SGHVS and FQNEAQ. Study-wide results and limits: A later analysis, which compared TCR beta chains of equal frequency, found the HLA-associated ones more clonally expanded.

On this clone: Its cognate antigen is unknown.

In the PCR, 60 Vbeta and 13 Jbeta primers were used. Data came from immunoSEQ multiplex PCR; TCRdb stores just in-frame clones and leaves some out. Among 200,000 to 250,000 clones listed, 80% to 85% were seen once. Source material: PBMCs. The rearrangement links TRBV7-8 to TRBJ1-1; 9 bases align to TRBD1. The receptor comes from a boy between 2 and 10 years old in good health and CMV-seronegative. DNA for the CDR3: TGTGCCAGCAGCTCCGGGACAGGGAGTGAAGCTTTCTTT. Its protein product is CASSSGTGSEAFF. Supplemented by reference TRBV7-8 and TRBJ1-1, the full variable domain reads GAGVSQSPRYKVAKRGQDVALRCDPISGHVSLFWYQQALGQGPEFLTYFQNEAQLDKSGLPSDRFFAERPEGSVSTLKIQRTQQEDSAVYLCASSSGTGSEAFFGQGTRLTVV.